This TCR beta chain was found in a study of blood T cell repertoires in COVID-19. Study in general: T cells, B-cell-depleted T cells, or PBMCs supplied cDNA or gDNA.

The data were produced by immunoSEQ multiplex PCR, yet TCRdb's version contains in-frame clones alone and is incomplete. The data show over 250,000 clones, about 89% seen once. Adults between roughly 18 and 100 years of age took part from fewer than 30 US areas. Cohort allocation depended upon clinical history that participants reported. This clone showed up just once. The CDR3 runs 14 residues. Trimming cost V 0 bases and J 4 bases, with 8 bases left between them. The germline gives CDR1 SGHRS, CDR2 YFSETQ. The sequencing input was PBMCs or T cells enriched from blood (not recorded which). The clonotype was recovered from a young woman who had recovered from COVID-19. The V gene is TRBV5-1, the J gene TRBJ2-1; perhaps TRBD1 as D (6 bases). Here the CDR3 reads CASSLVGGYNEQFF. The CDR3 DNA follows: TGCGCCAGCAGCTTGGTAGGGGGATACAATGAGCAGTTCTTC.